The 29 T cell receptor beta chains reported below all come from one sample, sequenced in a study of blood T cell repertoires in COVID-19 (dated by TCRdb to between 2020 and 2021). Libraries were prepared through the immunoSEQ multiplex PCR assay. TCRdb's version of the immuneACCESS table is confined to in-frame rearrangements and falls short of the full clone set. An unresolved V gene accounts for under half of the shortfall where checked; the remainder is of unknown origin. The sample records 150,000 to 200,000 clones, around 80% of which are singletons. The ten most abundant clones make up roughly 8.6% of the sample. Sequenced sample: PBMCs or T cells enriched from blood (not recorded which). The receptor source for this set is a woman in her 50s who had recovered from COVID-19.

V gene TRBV5-1 combines with J gene TRBJ1-1, with D tentatively TRBD1 (5 bases). The CDR3 consists of 18 residues. Germline values: CDR1 SGHRS, CDR2 YFSETQ. Trimming shortened V by 3 bases and J by 0 bases, and 21 bases separated the two germline ends. As DNA, the CDR3 is TGCGCCAGCAGCTCTCCCCTCGGGGGGGGGACCATGAACACTGAAGCTTTCTTT. It codes for CASSSPLGGGTMNTEAFF.

This chain links TRBV15 with TRBJ1-1, with D uncertain. This CDR3 is 15 amino acids long. With 3 bases removed from V and 5 bases from J, the gap between germline ends came to 16 bases. CDR1 and CDR2 (germline): LNHNV, YYDKDF (reference sequence). The DNA of the CDR3 is TGTGCCACCAGCAGTCACCGAGGGTCGGGGACTGAAGCTTTCTTT. Its protein product is CATSSHRGSGTEAFF.

The rearrangement joins TRBV3-1 (or the pseudogene TRBV3-2) to TRBJ2-7, with 10 bases matching TRBD2. Germline CDR1 reads LGHDT; CDR2 reads YNNKEL (reference sequence). The CDR3 sequence is 13 residues long. V shed 4 bases and J 10 bases; nucleotides not matched to a gene: 7. CDR3 region: CASSLGTSAVQYF. The CDR3, as DNA: TGTGCCAGCAGCCTTGGGACTAGCGCCGTACAGTACTTC.

This chain links TRBV27 with TRBJ1-1; 7 bases fit TRBD1. Trimming took 5 bases from V and 0 from J; bases not matched to a gene: 12. Germline CDR1 reads MNHEY; CDR2 reads SMNVEV (reference sequence). There are 17 residues in the CDR3. The CDR3 spells CASSPHRTGELNTEAFF. The CDR3 DNA reads as TGTGCCAGCAGTCCCCACCGGACAGGAGAATTGAACACTGAAGCTTTCTTT.

V usage is TRBV5-4 and J usage is TRBJ2-1; 9 positions agree with TRBD2. J lost 4 bases, V lost 0 bases, and 5 bases had no gene match. CDR1 is SGHNT, CDR2 YYREEE, per germline (reference sequence). This CDR3 has 16 residues. The CDR3 is CASSLGSSGVYNEQFF. The CDR3 DNA reads TGTGCCAGCAGCTTGGGGTCTAGCGGGGTATACAATGAGCAGTTCTTC.

The V gene is TRBV12-3 or TRBV12-4, the J gene TRBJ1-4, with unresolved D. V was clipped by 3 bases and J by 9 bases, with 11 bases between them. There are 13 residues in the CDR3. The CDR3 region has the DNA TGTGCCAGCAGTTTTGCCGGTGCCCAAAAACTGTTTTTT. Its translation is CASSFAGAQKLFF.

In this sample, this clone turned up many times. The chain is built from TRBV7-8 and TRBJ2-5; possibly TRBD2 for D (6 bases). The CDR3 covers 14 residues. The V end was cut by 5 bases, the J end by 0 bases, with 10 bases between. Germline V CDR1 and CDR2: SGHVS, FQNEAQ. The CDR3 sequence: CASSLWRDQETQYF. CDR3 sequence (DNA): TGTGCCAGCAGCCTCTGGAGGGACCAAGAGACCCAGTACTTC.

The gene calls are TRBV7-3 and TRBJ1-1, with TRBD1 as a possible D gene (6 bases). Looked up from germline, CDR1 is SGHTA and CDR2 is FQGTGA. Trimming removed 4 bases from V and 5 bases from J, with 14 bases in between. CDR3 length: 14 residues. The DNA of the CDR3 is TGTGCCAGCAGCTGGAACAGGGATGGGACTGAAGCTTTCTTT. The encoded protein is CASSWNRDGTEAFF.

In its sample, this clone was seen once. The J gene is TRBJ1-1, the V gene TRBV29-1, with D unclear. With 4 bases removed from V and 11 bases from J, the gap between germline ends came to 11 bases. This CDR3 region has 10 residues. Germline CDR1 reads SQVTM; CDR2 reads ANQGSEA. CDR3: CSVGWSEAFF. The DNA for the CDR3 is TGCAGCGTTGGTTGGAGTGAGGCTTTCTTT. The variable domain in full, with the rest retrieved from reference TRBV29-1 and TRBJ1-1, is SAVISQKPSRDICQRGTSLTIQCQVDSQVTMMFWYRQQPGQSLTLIATANQGSEATYESGFVIDKFPISRPNLTFSTLTVSNMSPEDSSIYLCSVGWSEAFFGQGTRLTVV.

This clone was observed a few times. The rearrangement links TRBV28 to TRBJ1-5; 7 bases line up with TRBD1. V lost 7 bases to trimming and J lost 7 bases; unmatched junction nucleotides: 10. This CDR3 has 14 amino acids. Germline CDR1 MDHEN, CDR2 SYDVKM. The CDR3 bases are TGTGCCAGCACCCCGTTAGACAGGGAACAGCCCCAGCATTTT. It is translated as CASTPLDREQPQHF.

V gene TRBV11-1 combines with J gene TRBJ2-2, with 7 bases that match TRBD2. With V trimmed by 5 bases and J by 2 bases, 8 bases remained unmatched. Germline loops: CDR1 SGHAT, CDR2 FQDESV (reference sequence). The CDR3 sequence is 16 residues long. CDR3 in DNA: TGTGCCAGCAGCCCCTATGCGGGAGCTAACACCGGGGAGCTGTTTTTT. Residues: CASSPYAGANTGELFF.

V is TRBV24-1 and J is TRBJ2-1; D gene ambiguous. The CDR3 totals 14 residues. Looked up from germline, CDR1 is KGHDR and CDR2 is SFDVKD. With 10 bases removed from V and 3 bases from J, the gap between germline ends came to 15 bases. CDR3: CATSPETGYNEQFF. In DNA form, the CDR3 reads TGTGCCACTTCACCCGAAACGGGCTACAATGAGCAGTTCTTC.

Comments on this clone: Other DNA sequences in the sample encode the same CDR3. As DNA, the CDR3 is TGTGCCAGCAGCTTACAGGGGGCCACAGATACGCAGTATTTT. Translating gives CASSLQGATDTQYF. The V and J genes are TRBV5-4 and TRBJ2-3; the match to TRBD1 covers 9 bases. Per germline, CDR1 SGHNT and CDR2 YYREEE (reference sequence). CDR3 length equals 14 residues. Germline trimming cut 2 bases from V and 2 bases from J; bases unmatched to any gene: 0. Looking up the rest from reference TRBV5-4 and TRBJ2-3 gives the full variable domain: ETGVTQSPTHLIKTRGQQVTLRCSSQSGHNTVSWYQQALGQGPQFIFQYYREEENGRGNFPPRFSGLQFPNYSSELNVNALELDDSALYLCASSLQGATDTQYFGPGTRLTVL.

The chain combines TRBV6-2 or TRBV6-3 with TRBJ1-2, with unresolved D. Between the trimmed V and J ends, which lost 6 bases and 8 bases, there was a span of 10 bases. From germline, CDR1 is MNHEY and CDR2 SVGEGT. CDR3 size: 11 residues. This CDR3 reads CASSPGGGYTF. For the CDR3, the DNA is TGTGCCAGCAGCCCGGGAGGCGGCTACACCTTC.

This chain links TRBV7-9 with TRBJ1-2, with no clear D. Trimming took off 6 bases at V and 2 bases at J, with 7 bases between the two ends. The CDR3 spans 12 residues. Germline assignment: CDR1 SEHNR and CDR2 FQNEAQ (reference sequence). The CDR3 DNA sequence: TGTGCCAGCAGAGCCGGGAACTATGGCTACACCTTC. It translates to CASRAGNYGYTF.

The chain carries TRBV21-1 and TRBJ1-5. TRBV21-1 is assigned pseudogene status. The CDR3 spans 13 residues. CDR3 in DNA: TGTGCCAGCAACAAAGAGCGTGTTCAGCCCCAGCATTTT. Translation: CASNKERVQPQHF.

The sample holds a few counts of this clone. The chain has TRBV19 and TRBJ1-1; D not certain. The ends were cut back, 7 bases at V and 3 bases at J, with 12 bases in the middle. The CDR3 runs to 13 residues. CDR1 and CDR2 (germline): LNHDA, SQIVND (reference sequence). The CDR3 sequence: CASKSRSHTEAFF. The CDR3 DNA sequence: TGTGCCAGTAAGTCCCGGAGCCACACTGAAGCTTTCTTT.

J is TRBJ1-1 and V is TRBV7-9, with TRBD1 matching over 8 bases. The CDR3 sequence is 16 residues long. CDR1 and CDR2 from the germline V gene are SEHNR and FQNEAQ (reference sequence). Trimming removed 6 bases from V and 4 bases from J; junction bases left unmatched: 13. CDR3 DNA: TGTGCCAGCAGGCTAGCTACAGGGGGGTACAGCACTGAAGCTTTCTTT. Translated: CASRLATGGYSTEAFF.

The chain links TRBV7-2 to TRBJ2-2; 11 positions agree with TRBD2. CDR1 and CDR2 (germline): SGHTA, FQGNSA. This CDR3 is built from 14 residues. V shed 2 bases, J shed 8 bases, and the junction held 1 base outside the gene matches. Written as DNA, the CDR3 is TGTGCCAGCAGCTTACTAGCGGGAGGAGGGGAGCTGTTTTTT. It codes for CASSLLAGGGELFF.

The J gene is TRBJ2-2, the V gene TRBV2; D perhaps matches TRBD2 (6 bases). The CDR3 has 15 residues. Trimming pared 5 bases from V and 2 bases from J, leaving 12 bases between. The germline gives CDR1 SNHLY, CDR2 FYNNEI. The CDR3 DNA sequence: TGTGCCAGCAGTAGTCAGGGACTTAACACCGGGGAGCTGTTTTTT. This codes for CASSSQGLNTGELFF. Using reference TRBV2 and TRBJ2-2 for the parts outside the CDR3, the full variable domain is EPEVTQTPSHQVTQMGQEVILRCVPISNHLYFYWYRQILGQKVEFLVSFYNNEISEKSEIFDDQFSVERPDGSNFTLKIRSTKLEDSAMYFCASSSQGLNTGELFFGEGSRLTVL.

This sequence joins TRBV4-2 and TRBJ2-5; D not certain. Trimming took off 2 bases at V and 3 bases at J, with 7 bases between the two ends. The CDR3 spans 13 residues. Germline CDR1 reads LGHNA; CDR2 reads YNFKEQ. Here the CDR3 reads CASSQSPEETQYF. For the CDR3, the DNA is TGTGCCAGCAGCCAATCCCCGGAAGAGACCCAGTACTTC.

The chain has TRBV7-8 and TRBJ1-1, with D tentatively TRBD1 (6 bases). Per the germline V gene, CDR1 is SGHVS and CDR2 is FQNEAQ. V was cut by 5 bases and J by 1 base, with 14 bases left in between. The CDR3 contains 15 residues. The CDR3 loop is CASSAQGSRNTEAFF. CDR3 bases: TGTGCCAGCAGCGCCCAGGGGTCCAGGAACACTGAAGCTTTCTTT. Full variable domain (outside the CDR3, taken from reference TRBV7-8 and TRBJ1-1): GAGVSQSPRYKVAKRGQDVALRCDPISGHVSLFWYQQALGQGPEFLTYFQNEAQLDKSGLPSDRFFAERPEGSVSTLKIQRTQQEDSAVYLCASSAQGSRNTEAFFGQGTRLTVV.

The rearrangement links TRBV7-2 to TRBJ2-3; TRBD2 matches at 8 bases. V shed 0 bases, J shed 2 bases, and the junction held 7 bases outside the gene matches. CDR1 and CDR2 from the germline V gene are SGHTA and FQGNSA. This CDR3 is 17 amino acids long. As DNA, the CDR3 is TGTGCCAGCAGCTTAGCACTCGCGGGAGGTTTCACAGATACGCAGTATTTT. This encodes CASSLALAGGFTDTQYF. The variable domain in full, completed from reference TRBV7-2 and TRBJ2-3, reads GAGVSQSPSNKVTEKGKDVELRCDPISGHTALYWYRQSLGQGLEFLIYFQGNSAPDKSGLPSDRFSAERTGGSVSTLTIQRTQQEDSAVYLCASSLALAGGFTDTQYFGPGTRLTVL.

This clone was recorded a few times. This rearrangement joins TRBV25-1 to TRBJ2-7; D might be TRBD1 (6 bases). Germline-derived CDR1 and CDR2 are MGHDK and SYGVNS. The CDR3 runs 14 residues. V was clipped by 8 bases and J by 3 bases, with 17 bases between them. CDR3 nucleotide sequence: TGTGCCAGCGGTCAGGGGATTGGCCTCTACGAGCAGTACTTC. Translation: CASGQGIGLYEQYF.

The V and J genes are TRBV7-2 and TRBJ2-1, with TRBD2 as a possible D gene (5 bases). Germline CDR1 is SGHTA and CDR2 is FQGNSA. The CDR3 totals 14 residues. V lost 2 bases and J lost 7, with 12 bases in between. The CDR3 protein is CASSLFGGWNEQFF. The CDR3 DNA reads as TGTGCCAGCAGCTTATTCGGCGGGTGGAATGAGCAGTTCTTC.

This sequence joins TRBV7-2 and TRBJ2-1, with D possibly being TRBD2 (6 bases). V lost 0 bases and J 7 bases, leaving 10 bases between the germline ends. CDR3 length: 14 amino acids. CDR1 is SGHTA, CDR2 FQGNSA, per germline. The CDR3 DNA reads as TGTGCCAGCAGCTTAGCTTTTCTAGCGAATGAGCAGTTCTTC. Translating it yields CASSLAFLANEQFF.

About this clone: The germline gene is not matched at one end of the junction; a read error may be the cause. The same CDR3 can be traced to other DNA sequences in this sample. The J gene is TRBJ2-7, the V gene TRBV7-2, with 11 positions matching TRBD2. The CDR3 covers 16 residues. CDR1 and CDR2 (germline): SGHTA, FQGNSA. The CDR3 DNA reads TGTGCCAGCAGCTTAAGACTAGCGGGGCAGTCCTATGAGCAGTACTTC. It encodes CASSLRLAGQSYEQYF.

The V call is TRBV27, the J call TRBJ2-7; D may be TRBD1 (5 bases). The CDR3 runs to 16 residues. Germline assignment: CDR1 MNHEY and CDR2 SMNVEV (reference sequence). Trimming removed 6 bases at V and 0 bases at J, with 18 bases between. The CDR3 spells CASSLNNRFFSYEQYF. The CDR3 DNA reads as TGTGCCAGCAGCTTGAATAACAGGTTTTTCTCCTACGAGCAGTACTTC.

The rearrangement joins TRBV28 to TRBJ1-2; TRBD1 matches at 10 bases. The CDR3 contains 13 residues. J gave up 6 bases and V 5 bases, and 3 bases lay outside the gene matches. CDR1 and CDR2 (germline): MDHEN, SYDVKM. The CDR3 DNA reads TGTGCCAGCAGTGACAGGGGGCAAGATGGCTACACCTTC. Translation: CASSDRGQDGYTF.